This TCR beta chain originates from a study of T cell responses to AZD1222 COVID-19 vaccine. Study-wide results and limits: Reports indicate that nearly half of spike-specific TCRs are directed at unmutated variant regions.

The CDR3 loop spans 15 amino acids. Trimming took 1 base from V and 4 from J, leaving 12 bases between them. Germline V CDR1 and CDR2: SGHAT, FQNNGV. Clones were sequenced by immunoSEQ multiplex PCR, and TCRdb holds only the in-frame ones, with some missing. The sample lists fewer than 150,000 clones; approximately 93% were seen once. Comments on this clone: Its antigen remains unknown.

This receptor was obtained from an adult in good health. The chain links TRBV11-2 to TRBJ2-3; unclear D gene. The material sequenced was peripheral blood, taken on day 0 of AZD1222 vaccination. The CDR3 nucleotides are TGTGCCAGCAGCTTAGGTGTGGCGGTCTCAGATACGCAGTATTTT. The encoded protein is CASSLGVAVSDTQYF.